The T cell receptor beta chain described here comes from a study of radiotherapy plus CTLA-4 blockade in lung cancer. Study overall: Overall, roughly 17% of patients showed an objective response, while 25% to 40% attained disease control.

This clone came up a few times. Its antigen is as yet unknown. Study-level points and caveats: Response was reportedly best predicted by early blood T cell clone dynamics, with interferon-beta.

The protocol was immunoSEQ multiplex PCR, while the TCRdb copy is restricted to in-frame clones and leaves out a portion. Of about 81,000 clones listed, about 78% are singletons. CDR1 is MNHNS and CDR2 is SASEGT in the germline V gene. V shed 10 bases, J shed 0 bases, and the junction held 8 bases outside the gene matches. The CDR3 contains 15 residues. Patients in the study, people with chemo-refractory metastatic non-small-cell lung cancer, received focal radiation plus ipilimumab CTLA-4 blockade. The sample in question was peripheral blood, obtained from a patient treated with radiotherapy plus ipilimumab. The V gene is TRBV6-1, the J gene TRBJ2-1; 8 positions agree with TRBD2. This sequence originates from a human donor with non-small cell lung cancer that progressed on radiotherapy plus ipilimumab. CDR3 in DNA: TGTGCCACTCTCGGGAGGGCAAGCTCCTACAATGAGCAGTTCTTC. Protein product: CATLGRASSYNEQFF.